Each of the 12 T cell receptor beta chains below was sequenced from the same sample in a study of neurological immune-mediated disorders. MiXCR, run by TCRdb on the 5' RACE reads, gives a single entry per CDR3 protein. Of roughly 62,000 distinct CDR3 sequences in the sample, about 2.5% were seen once. The sequencing sample was made of PBMCs. These receptors all stem from a man aged 50 to 60 with multiple sclerosis.

This clonotype was seen ten or more times. V gene TRBV2 combines with J gene TRBJ2-3; 10 positions agree with TRBD1. Germline assignment: CDR1 SNHLY and CDR2 FYNNEI. The CDR3 extends over 14 amino acids. The ends lost 10 bases at V and 3 bases at J; junction bases unmatched: 7. The CDR3 loop is CAIQRQGATDTQYF. The CDR3 bases are TGTGCCATTCAGAGACAGGGGGCAACAGATACGCAGTATTTT. The variable domain in full, with the rest retrieved from reference TRBV2 and TRBJ2-3, is EPEVTQTPSHQVTQMGQEVILRCVPISNHLYFYWYRQILGQKVEFLVSFYNNEISEKSEIFDDQFSVERPDGSNFTLKIRSTKLEDSAMYFCAIQRQGATDTQYFGPGTRLTVL.

This clonotype has a count of ten or more. The chain joins TRBV12-3 or TRBV12-4 to TRBJ1-5; TRBD1 might be the D (5 bases). V lost 6 bases, J lost 6 bases, and 18 bases lay in between. The CDR3 spans 15 residues. DNA for the CDR3: TGTGCCAGCAGCCGAGAAGCGGGACGTGGTCAGCCCCAGCATTTT. Protein product: CASSREAGRGQPQHF.

This clonotype was counted ten times or more. The chain has TRBV5-1 and TRBJ1-2; D might be TRBD1 (5 bases). Germline CDR1 reads SGHRS; CDR2 reads YFSETQ. The CDR3 is 15 amino acids. Deletions cut 3 bases from V and 8 bases from J, with 20 bases between. The CDR3: CASSSSRRDYGGYTF. As DNA, the CDR3 is TGCGCCAGCAGCTCCTCCCGACGGGACTATGGCGGCTACACCTTC.

This clonotype was detected many times. This sequence joins TRBV7-6 and TRBJ2-5, with a weak D call TRBD2 (5 bases). The CDR3 totals 13 residues. Trimming left V 5 bases short and J 5 bases short, with 12 bases between. Per germline, CDR1 SGHVS and CDR2 FNYEAQ. The CDR3 reads CASSLDWGETQYF. DNA for the CDR3: TGTGCCAGCAGCCTGGACTGGGGTGAGACCCAGTACTTC.

This clonotype was seen repeatedly, ten times or more. The chain employs TRBV28 and TRBJ2-1; 9 positions match TRBD1. The CDR3 contains 15 residues. The germline V gene has CDR1 MDHEN and CDR2 SYDVKM. Trimming removed 2 bases from V and 7 bases from J; junction bases left unmatched: 6. CDR3 protein: CASSLKGTGRNEQFF. The CDR3 coding sequence is TGTGCCAGCAGTTTAAAGGGGACAGGGAGAAATGAGCAGTTCTTC. Complete variable domain (other parts from reference TRBV28 and TRBJ2-1): DVKVTQSSRYLVKRTGEKVFLECVQDMDHENMFWYRQDPGLGLRLIYFSYDVKMKEKGDIPEGYSVSREKKERFSLILESASTNQTSMYLCASSLKGTGRNEQFFGPGTRLTVL.

This clonotype was detected ten times or more. The V gene is TRBV29-1, the J gene TRBJ2-5; TRBD1 is a possible D gene (7 bases). Germline V CDR1 and CDR2: SQVTM, ANQGSEA. The CDR3 is 16 amino acids. V lost 6 bases and J 5 bases, leaving 25 bases between the germline ends. This CDR3 is CSVGTPARGARETQYF. The CDR3 DNA follows: TGCAGCGTAGGAACCCCGGCCAGGGGGGCCCGGGAGACCCAGTACTTC.

The sample holds many counts of this clonotype. This chain connects TRBV28 to TRBJ1-5; D is undetermined. Germline V CDR1 and CDR2: MDHEN, SYDVKM. The V end was cut by 7 bases, the J end by 6 bases, with 16 bases between. The CDR3 runs to 14 residues. Written as DNA, the CDR3 is TGTGCCAGCACCAGGCAGGTCCTCGGTCAGCCCCAGCATTTT. The encoded protein is CASTRQVLGQPQHF.

This clonotype was recorded many times. The J gene is TRBJ2-4, the V gene TRBV9; TRBD1 might be the D (6 bases). V dropped 3 bases and J dropped 7 bases, with 14 bases sitting between them. CDR3 length equals 14 residues. Germline V gene sequence: CDR1 SGDLS, CDR2 YYNGEE. The CDR3 coding sequence is TGTGCCAGCAGCGAAGAGCCCCAGGGGAACATTCAGTACTTC. This encodes CASSEEPQGNIQYF.

This clonotype was counted at least ten times. This sequence joins TRBV5-1 and TRBJ1-2, with a tentative D call TRBD1 (6 bases). The CDR3 length is 14 residues. Trimming shortened V by 4 bases and J by 6 bases, and 16 bases separated the two germline ends. Germline lookup yields CDR1 SGHRS and CDR2 YFSETQ. CDR3 region: CASSPGQGRNGYTF. Here the CDR3 DNA reads TGCGCCAGCAGCCCCGGGCAGGGGAGAAATGGCTACACCTTC.

There are many counts of this clonotype. The chain couples TRBV5-1 to TRBJ1-2, with D hard to call. The CDR3 consists of 12 residues. V gave up 5 bases and J gave up 3 bases, with 8 bases separating them. Germline V gene lookup returns CDR1 SGHRS and CDR2 YFSETQ. CDR3 coding DNA: TGCGCCAGCAGAGTCCGAGACTATGGCTACACCTTC. It is translated as CASRVRDYGYTF.

This clonotype was recorded many times. The CDR3 DNA is TGCAGTGCTAGAGCAAGACTTCAGAACGAGCAGTACTTC. Translating it yields CSARARLQNEQYF. The chain joins TRBV20-1 to TRBJ2-7; D gene uncertain. The V and J ends lost 1 base and 5 bases respectively, with 12 bases between them. Germline values: CDR1 DFQATT, CDR2 SNEGSKA (reference sequence). This CDR3 is 13 amino acids long.

This chain joins TRBV10-3 and TRBJ2-1, with 8 bases aligning to TRBD2. V shed 4 bases, J shed 5 bases, and the junction held 7 bases outside the gene matches. The germline gives CDR1 ENHRY, CDR2 SYGVKD. CDR3 length equals 15 residues. As DNA, the CDR3 is TGTGCCATCAGTGGGGAGCGGGGGAGAAACAATGAGCAGTTCTTC. Translating it yields CAISGERGRNNEQFF.